The 9 T cell receptor beta chains below were found in one sample sequenced in a study of blood T cell repertoires in COVID-19. The protocol was immunoSEQ multiplex PCR, while the TCRdb copy is restricted to in-frame clones and leaves out a portion. This sample carries hundreds of thousands of clones, around nine tenths of them seen once, and the ten largest clones take over 4%. Material: peripheral blood. The receptor source for this set is a young woman with acute or convalescent COVID-19.

This chain uses TRBV19 with TRBJ2-2, with D perhaps matching TRBD1 (5 bases). This CDR3 region has 14 residues. Trimming pared 3 bases from V and 5 bases from J, leaving 10 bases between. Germline assignment: CDR1 LNHDA and CDR2 SQIVND (reference sequence). DNA of the CDR3: TGTGCCAGTAGTATTGGGCAGGGAACCGGGGAGCTGTTTTTT. This sequence encodes CASSIGQGTGELFF.

The gene calls are TRBV6-2 or TRBV6-3 and TRBJ2-3; D is possibly TRBD2 (5 bases). This CDR3 region has 16 residues. V shed 0 bases and J shed 0 bases, with 10 bases lying between them. Germline values: CDR1 MNHEY, CDR2 SVGEGT. The CDR3 DNA is TGTGCCAGCAGTTACTCGAGCCGGGGAAGCACAGATACGCAGTATTTT. Protein product: CASSYSSRGSTDTQYF.

The V and J genes are TRBV28 and TRBJ2-1, with 10 bases aligning to TRBD2. Trimming took 4 bases from V and 4 from J; bases not matched to a gene: 7. Germline V gives CDR1 MDHEN, CDR2 SYDVKM. The CDR3 loop spans 16 amino acids. DNA of the CDR3: TGTGCCAGCAGTTCCGGAAGCGGGGGGGCTTACAATGAGCAGTTCTTC. It specifies CASSSGSGGAYNEQFF.

The V call is TRBV3-1 (or the pseudogene TRBV3-2), the J call TRBJ2-1; weak D call: TRBD2 (6 bases). This CDR3 has 13 residues. The germline V gene encodes CDR1 LGHDT and CDR2 YNNKEL (reference sequence). Trimming took off 5 bases at V and 10 bases at J, with 15 bases between the two ends. As DNA, the CDR3 is TGTGCCAGCAGCTCTCGACTAGGCAACGAGCAGTTCTTC. This codes for CASSSRLGNEQFF.

The gene calls are TRBV19 and TRBJ2-2; TRBD2 matches 9 bases. Germline V CDR1 and CDR2: LNHDA, SQIVND (reference sequence). Trimming took 4 bases from V and 4 from J; bases not matched to a gene: 1. The CDR3 is 14 amino acids. The CDR3 DNA follows: TGTGCCAGTAGTAAACTAGCGGGCACCGGGGAGCTGTTTTTT. It is translated as CASSKLAGTGELFF.

The CDR3 nucleotides read TGTGCCAGCAGGCAAGACTTCTCTGGAAACACCATATATTTT. Translating it yields CASRQDFSGNTIYF. The chain joins TRBV6-5 to TRBJ1-3; D gene unclear. Germline V gene sequence: CDR1 MNHEY, CDR2 SVGAGI. The CDR3 is 14 amino acids. The V and J ends lost 6 bases and 0 bases respectively, with 9 bases between them.

V and J are TRBV7-8 and TRBJ2-3; a possible D gene is TRBD2 (5 bases). CDR1 and CDR2 (germline): SGHVS, FQNEAQ. The V end lost 5 bases, the J end lost 2 bases, and 23 bases lay between the germline ends. This CDR3 comprises 18 residues. In DNA form, the CDR3 reads TGTGCCAGCAGCCCACGACCCTCACTAGTGAGGGACACAGATACGCAGTATTTT. This codes for CASSPRPSLVRDTDTQYF. Based on the CDR3 plus reference TRBV7-8 and TRBJ2-3, the full variable domain is GAGVSQSPRYKVAKRGQDVALRCDPISGHVSLFWYQQALGQGPEFLTYFQNEAQLDKSGLPSDRFFAERPEGSVSTLKIQRTQQEDSAVYLCASSPRPSLVRDTDTQYFGPGTRLTVL.

The chain uses TRBV28 and TRBJ2-7, with 7 positions matching TRBD1. CDR1 MDHEN and CDR2 SYDVKM come from the germline V gene. The J segment lost 7 bases and the V segment lost 8 bases, leaving 11 bases of the junction unmatched. This CDR3 contains 13 residues. The CDR3 region has the DNA TGTGCCAGCCGACCAGGGGGTCTTCGGGAGCAGTACTTC. As protein: CASRPGGLREQYF.

V and J are TRBV28 and TRBJ2-7, with D uncertain. In germline, CDR1 is MDHEN, CDR2 SYDVKM. This CDR3 has 13 amino acids. Trimming pared 1 base from V and 2 bases from J, leaving 6 bases between. This chain's CDR3 is CASSLSSAYEQYF. The CDR3 nucleotides read TGTGCCAGCAGTTTATCGAGCGCCTACGAGCAGTACTTC.